This TCR beta chain was documented in a study of cytomegalovirus exposure and HLA in healthy donors. Study observations and caveats: Cytomegalovirus-associated TCR beta chains were listed, numbering 150 to 200. Subsequent analysis revealed that first-cohort TCR clusters tended to co-occur in the 100 to 150 validation repertoires.

V lost 4 bases and J 4 bases, leaving 11 bases between the germline ends. Looked up from germline, CDR1 is MNHNS and CDR2 is SASEGT. This CDR3 comprises 15 residues. Notes on this clone: Its target is not known.

The repertoire was sequenced with immunoSEQ multiplex PCR; TCRdb's copy has only in-frame clones and lacks some. The table lists roughly 140,000 clones, about nine tenths of them singletons. This chain connects TRBV6-1 to TRBJ1-6; D might be TRBD1 (6 bases). This clonotype was obtained from a man aged 18 to 29 in good health and CMV-seronegative. Sample: PBMCs. CDR3 nucleotides: TGTGCCAGCAGTGGGACAGACCCGTATAATTCACCCCTCCACTTT. Amino acid sequence: CASSGTDPYNSPLHF.